Here is one T cell receptor beta chain with its context. This entry is derived from a study of blood T cell repertoires in COVID-19. Background on the study: Acute and convalescent COVID-19 samples came from the United States, Italy and Spain.

How the authors handled the data: Scientists estimated how many nucleated cells there were by amplifying reference gene primers. The protocol was immunoSEQ multiplex PCR, while the TCRdb copy is restricted to in-frame clones and leaves out a portion. Clone size and the V and J calls come from that table; the DNA yielded D and trimming. Of roughly 100,000 clones in the sample, about 84% were seen once. The CDR3 runs 15 residues. The germline CDR1 and CDR2 sequences are SEHNR and FQNEAQ (reference sequence). The ends lost 5 bases at V and 5 bases at J; junction bases unmatched: 6. The TCR was taken from a human donor in a cohort sampled during active COVID-19. The V call is TRBV7-9, the J call TRBJ1-4; 9 bases agree with TRBD1. Sequencing was carried out using peripheral blood. This CDR3 is CASSPGTGKNEKLFF. The CDR3 region has the DNA TGTGCCAGCAGCCCAGGGACAGGGAAGAATGAAAAACTGTTTTTT.